Shown below are 14 T cell receptor beta chains from a single sample sequenced in a study of prognosis after radiotherapy for stage I lung cancer. Multiplex PCR, run in two rounds, amplified TCR beta CDR3 from genomic DNA. The first PCR round targeted every TRBV and TRBJ gene with specific primers. TCRdb fed the multiplex PCR reads into MiXCR, producing one record per CDR3 protein. The sample contains around 11,000 distinct CDR3 sequences, 45% to 65% of which appear only once. The sequenced sample was PBMCs, obtained before or after stereotactic body radiation therapy (not recorded which). The receptors originated from a donor of 50 years or more with non-small cell lung cancer.

This rearrangement joins TRBV28 to TRBJ2-7; D is possibly TRBD2 (6 bases). Germline assignment: CDR1 MDHEN and CDR2 SYDVKM. Deletions cut 9 bases from V and 3 bases from J, with 15 bases between. The CDR3 has 13 amino acids. For the CDR3, the DNA is TGTGCCAGTTTATCTGGGGGGATCTACGAGCAGTACTTC. Its translation: CASLSGGIYEQYF.

This clonotype was counted many times. The V call is TRBV20-1, the J call TRBJ1-2; no firm D call. This CDR3 is built from 14 residues. Germline assignment: CDR1 DFQATT and CDR2 SNEGSKA (reference sequence). Trimming took 1 base from V and 4 from J, leaving 13 bases between them. Here the CDR3 DNA reads TGCAGTGCTAGAGCCTCAGATCTCGGCTATGGCTACACCTTC. This gives the protein CSARASDLGYGYTF.

The V gene is TRBV7-2, the J gene TRBJ2-5; D uncertain. CDR3 length: 13 amino acids. V was shortened by 1 base and J by 5 bases, with 8 bases between the two germline ends. Germline values: CDR1 SGHTA, CDR2 FQGNSA. CDR3 in DNA: TGTGCCAGCAGCTTAGGGGTTAGGGAGACCCAGTACTTC. This gives the protein CASSLGVRETQYF.

The chain employs TRBV2 and TRBJ2-3; D tentatively reads TRBD1 or TRBD2 (5 bases each). CDR3 length: 12 amino acids. Per germline, CDR1 SNHLY and CDR2 FYNNEI. V was pared by 7 bases and J by 4 bases, with 9 bases between. The CDR3 region is CASTGLADTQYF. The CDR3 nucleotides are TGTGCCAGCACGGGGCTGGCAGATACGCAGTATTTT.

This clonotype is deemed medium-sized. J is TRBJ2-3 and V is TRBV20-1, with TRBD1 matching 8 bases. The V and J ends lost 2 bases and 8 bases, in that order; junction bases with no gene match: 12. Germline CDR1 is DFQATT and CDR2 is SNEGSKA (reference sequence). CDR3 size: 15 residues. CDR3 DNA sequence: TGCAGTGCTAGATACGGCAACAGGGGGTTGGTTACGCAGTATTTT. Its translation: CSARYGNRGLVTQYF.

This clonotype qualifies as medium-sized. The chain has TRBV27 and TRBJ1-1; D call uncertain. The V end lost 4 bases, the J end lost 4 bases, and 13 bases lay between the germline ends. CDR3 length equals 14 residues. Looked up from germline, CDR1 is MNHEY and CDR2 is SMNVEV (reference sequence). The CDR3 DNA follows: TGTGCCAGCAGTTCGGGTCTAACGGGCACTGAAGCTTTCTTT. Encoded protein: CASSSGLTGTEAFF.

Note on this clonotype: A far bigger clonotype differs at one base, so this is likely a read error. The genes are TRBV20-1 and TRBJ2-1; D might be TRBD1 (5 bases). This CDR3 is 13 amino acids long. Germline CDR1 and CDR2: DFQATT and SNEGSKA (reference sequence). V was trimmed by 3 bases and J by 10 bases, leaving 16 bases between them. The CDR3 DNA reads TGCAGTGCTAGTTATAGGGGAACGCGGGAGCAGTTCTTC. Protein sequence: CSASYRGTREQFF.

The V gene is TRBV6-1, the J gene TRBJ1-6, with a weak D call TRBD1 (5 bases). V was clipped by 5 bases and J by 7 bases, with 15 bases between them. Germline loops: CDR1 MNHNS, CDR2 SASEGT. The CDR3 covers 15 residues. The CDR3 loop is CASSLQQVRNSPLHF. The CDR3 DNA reads TGTGCCAGCAGTCTCCAACAGGTTAGGAATTCACCCCTCCACTTT.

Relative to its sample, this clonotype is medium-sized. The chain carries TRBV6-5 and TRBJ2-3; 10 bases fit TRBD2. Germline CDR1 and CDR2: MNHEY and SVGAGI. The V and J ends lost 0 bases and 1 base, in that order; junction bases with no gene match: 25. The CDR3 is 24 residues long. As DNA, the CDR3 is TGTGCCAGCAGTTACTCGACGCTGGGGATTATTCTAGCGGGAGTGGGGTTCGGCACAGATACGCAGTATTTT. Its protein product is CASSYSTLGIILAGVGFGTDTQYF.

The genes are TRBV2 and TRBJ2-7, with unresolved D. There are 15 residues in the CDR3. Per the germline V gene, CDR1 is SNHLY and CDR2 is FYNNEI. V lost 4 bases to trimming and J lost 5 bases, with 18 bases between them. Here the CDR3 DNA reads TGTGCCAGCAGTGGCCCGGTACCACAAATGGACGAGCAGTACTTC. It encodes CASSGPVPQMDEQYF.

Sample share makes this clonotype medium-sized. The chain recombines TRBV29-1 with TRBJ1-1; D remains unclear. CDR1 and CDR2 from the germline V gene are SQVTM and ANQGSEA. V was trimmed by 4 bases and J by 4 bases, leaving 10 bases between them. This CDR3 region has 12 residues. CDR3 loop: CSVAAQLTEAFF. The DNA of the CDR3 is TGCAGCGTTGCGGCTCAACTCACTGAAGCTTTCTTT.

V is TRBV19 and J is TRBJ1-3; the D is unclear. CDR1 and CDR2 from the germline V gene are LNHDA and SQIVND (reference sequence). The CDR3 sequence is 14 residues long. Trimming stripped 11 bases from V and 3 bases from J, with 17 bases between. The CDR3, as DNA: TGTGCCGACCGTCCAACTTACTATGGAAACACCATATATTTT. This codes for CADRPTYYGNTIYF. Full variable domain (missing parts from reference TRBV19 and TRBJ1-3): DGGITQSPKYLFRKEGQNVTLSCEQNLNHDAMYWYRQDPGQGLRLIYYSQIVNDFQKGDIAEGYSVSREKKESFPLTVTSAQKNPTAFYLCADRPTYYGNTIYFGEGSWLTVV.

Notes on this clonotype: A far larger clone is one base from this, pointing to a likely read error. The V and J genes are TRBV6-4 and TRBJ2-2; TRBD2 matches at 7 bases. CDR3 size: 17 residues. CDR1 and CDR2 (germline): MRHNA, SNTAGT. In DNA, the CDR3 is TGTGCCAGCAGTTACCGGGCCGGGACTACCTACACCTGGGAGCTGTTTTTT. It codes for CASSYRAGTTYTWELFF.

The rearrangement joins TRBV12-3 or TRBV12-4 to TRBJ1-3; D is perhaps TRBD1 (6 bases). The CDR3 runs 17 residues. V dropped 3 bases and J dropped 0 bases, with 15 bases sitting between them. The CDR3 sequence is CASSFRRQVSSGNTIYF. The CDR3 DNA follows: TGTGCCAGCAGTTTCCGGAGACAGGTCTCCTCTGGAAACACCATATATTTT.